The clone carrying this TCR beta chain was picked up one time. Antigen: not known. The CDR3 spans 18 residues. The germline CDR1 and CDR2 sequences are SGHVS and FQNEAQ. The junction had 7 bases not matched to a gene; V was cut back by 2 bases and J by 3 bases. PCR involved 60 Vbeta and 13 Jbeta primers. TCRdb's table, derived via immunoSEQ multiplex PCR, lists solely in-frame clones and lacks some. The repertoire consists of some 150,000 clones, with around four fifths occurring once and the leading ten covering around 1.3%. The source of the sample is a study of cytomegalovirus exposure and HLA in healthy donors. On the study more broadly: Genotyping of some 390 donors showed that over 65% belonged to the Caucasian-associated ancestry cluster.

Study-level points and caveats: A list of around 150 TCR beta chains associated with cytomegalovirus was given. TCR association rates varied by HLA locus in a later analysis, with DRB1 highest and HLA-C lowest. According to a later analysis, donors in an Asian-associated ancestry cluster reportedly had fewer N-insertions than the roughly 670-donor mean.

The receptor comes from a woman aged 50 to 65 in good health and CMV-seronegative. This chain uses TRBV7-8 with TRBJ2-1, with 13 nucleotides matching TRBD2. Sequenced: PBMCs. CDR3 coding DNA: TGTGCCAGCAGCTTATCCTGGACTAGCGGGAGAGTCTACAATGAGCAGTTCTTC. This sequence encodes CASSLSWTSGRVYNEQFF.